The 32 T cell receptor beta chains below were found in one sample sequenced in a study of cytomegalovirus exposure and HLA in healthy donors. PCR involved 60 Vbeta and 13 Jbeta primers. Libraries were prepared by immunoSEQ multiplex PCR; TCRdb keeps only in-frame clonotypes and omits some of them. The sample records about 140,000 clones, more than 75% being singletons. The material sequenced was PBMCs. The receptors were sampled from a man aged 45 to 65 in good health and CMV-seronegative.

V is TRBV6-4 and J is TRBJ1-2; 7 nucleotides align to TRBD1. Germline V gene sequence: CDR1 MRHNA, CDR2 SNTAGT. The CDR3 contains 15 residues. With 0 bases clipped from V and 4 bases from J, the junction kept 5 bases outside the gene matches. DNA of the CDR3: TGTGCCAGCAGTGACTCCTCGACAGGGCTCTATGGCTACACCTTC. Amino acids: CASSDSSTGLYGYTF.

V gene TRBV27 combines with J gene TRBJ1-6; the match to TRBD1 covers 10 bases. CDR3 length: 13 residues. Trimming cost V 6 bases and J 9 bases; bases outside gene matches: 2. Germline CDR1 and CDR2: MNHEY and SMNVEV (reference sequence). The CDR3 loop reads CASRTGGRSPLHF. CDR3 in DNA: TGTGCCAGCAGGACAGGGGGCCGTTCACCCCTCCACTTT.

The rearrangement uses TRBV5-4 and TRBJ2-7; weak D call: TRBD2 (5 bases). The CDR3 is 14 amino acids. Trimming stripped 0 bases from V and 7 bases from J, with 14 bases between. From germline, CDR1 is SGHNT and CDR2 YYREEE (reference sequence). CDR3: CASSLGLALGEQYF. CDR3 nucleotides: TGTGCCAGCAGCTTGGGGCTAGCCCTCGGAGAGCAGTACTTC.

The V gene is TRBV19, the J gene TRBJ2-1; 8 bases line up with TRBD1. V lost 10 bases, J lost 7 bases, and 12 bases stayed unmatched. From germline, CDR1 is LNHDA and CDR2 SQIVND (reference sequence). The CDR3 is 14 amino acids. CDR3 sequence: CATSRDRSRNEQFF. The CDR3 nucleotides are TGTGCCACCAGCCGGGACAGGTCTCGGAATGAGCAGTTCTTC.

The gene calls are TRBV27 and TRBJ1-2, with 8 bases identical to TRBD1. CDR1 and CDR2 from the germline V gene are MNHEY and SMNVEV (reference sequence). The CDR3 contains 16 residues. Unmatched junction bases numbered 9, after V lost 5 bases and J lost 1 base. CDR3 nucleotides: TGTGCCAGCAGTAGATCAGGGGGCTTACATAACTATGGCTACACCTTC. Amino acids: CASSRSGGLHNYGYTF.

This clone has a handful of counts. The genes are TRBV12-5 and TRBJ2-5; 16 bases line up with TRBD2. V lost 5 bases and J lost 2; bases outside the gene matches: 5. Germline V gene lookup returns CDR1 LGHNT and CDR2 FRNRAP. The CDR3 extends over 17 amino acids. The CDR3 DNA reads TGTGCTAGTGGTAAGGGACTAGCGGGGGGGCGTCAAGAGACCCAGTACTTC. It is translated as CASGKGLAGGRQETQYF.

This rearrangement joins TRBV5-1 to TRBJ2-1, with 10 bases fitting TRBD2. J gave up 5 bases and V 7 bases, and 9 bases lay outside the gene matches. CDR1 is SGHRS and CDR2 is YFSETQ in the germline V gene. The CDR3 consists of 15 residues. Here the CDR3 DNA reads TGCGCCAGCCGAGACTTAGCGGGGGGAAACAATGAGCAGTTCTTC. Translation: CASRDLAGGNNEQFF.

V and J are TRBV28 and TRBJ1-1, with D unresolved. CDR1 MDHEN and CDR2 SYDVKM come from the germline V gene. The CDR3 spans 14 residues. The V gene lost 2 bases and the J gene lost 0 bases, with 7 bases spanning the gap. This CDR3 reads CASSLARMNTEAFF. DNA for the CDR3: TGTGCCAGCAGTTTAGCCAGAATGAACACTGAAGCTTTCTTT.

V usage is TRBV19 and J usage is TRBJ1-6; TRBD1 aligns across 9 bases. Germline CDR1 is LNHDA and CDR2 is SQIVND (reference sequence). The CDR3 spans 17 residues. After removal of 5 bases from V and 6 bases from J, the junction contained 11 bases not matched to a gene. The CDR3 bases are TGTGCCAGTAGTCCGGGACAGGGATCGGCACGTAATTCACCCCTCCACTTT. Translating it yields CASSPGQGSARNSPLHF. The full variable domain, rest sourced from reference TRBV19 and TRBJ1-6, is DGGITQSPKYLFRKEGQNVTLSCEQNLNHDAMYWYRQDPGQGLRLIYYSQIVNDFQKGDIAEGYSVSREKKESFPLTVTSAQKNPTAFYLCASSPGQGSARNSPLHFGNGTRLTVT.

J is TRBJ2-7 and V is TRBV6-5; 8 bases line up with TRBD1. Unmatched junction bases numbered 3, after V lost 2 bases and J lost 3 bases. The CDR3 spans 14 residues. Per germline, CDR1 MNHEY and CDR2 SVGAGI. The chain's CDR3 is CASSYTDRVYEQYF. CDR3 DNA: TGTGCCAGCAGTTACACGGACAGGGTCTACGAGCAGTACTTC.

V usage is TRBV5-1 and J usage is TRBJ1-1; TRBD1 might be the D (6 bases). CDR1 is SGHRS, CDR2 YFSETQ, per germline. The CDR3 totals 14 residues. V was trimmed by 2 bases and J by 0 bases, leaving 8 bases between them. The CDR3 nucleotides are TGCGCCAGCAGCTTTGCAGGGGTGAACACTGAAGCTTTCTTT. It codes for CASSFAGVNTEAFF.

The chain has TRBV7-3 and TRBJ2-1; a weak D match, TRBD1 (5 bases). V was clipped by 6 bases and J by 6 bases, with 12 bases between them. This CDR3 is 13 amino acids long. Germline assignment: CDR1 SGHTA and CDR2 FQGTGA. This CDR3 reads CASSVGQVNEQFF. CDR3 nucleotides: TGTGCCAGCAGTGTGGGGCAGGTCAATGAGCAGTTCTTC.

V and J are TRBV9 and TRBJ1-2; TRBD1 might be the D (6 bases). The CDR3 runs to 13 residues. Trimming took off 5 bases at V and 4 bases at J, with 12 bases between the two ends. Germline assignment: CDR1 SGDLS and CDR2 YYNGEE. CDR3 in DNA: TGTGCCAGCAGTCACAGGGCAGGCTATGGCTACACCTTC. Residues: CASSHRAGYGYTF.

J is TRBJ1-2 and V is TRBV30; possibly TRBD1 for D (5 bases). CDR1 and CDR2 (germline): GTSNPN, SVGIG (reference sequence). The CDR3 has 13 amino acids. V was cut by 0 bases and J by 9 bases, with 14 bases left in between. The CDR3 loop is CAWSVLGGGSYTF. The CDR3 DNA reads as TGTGCCTGGAGTGTATTAGGTGGGGGGAGCTACACCTTC.

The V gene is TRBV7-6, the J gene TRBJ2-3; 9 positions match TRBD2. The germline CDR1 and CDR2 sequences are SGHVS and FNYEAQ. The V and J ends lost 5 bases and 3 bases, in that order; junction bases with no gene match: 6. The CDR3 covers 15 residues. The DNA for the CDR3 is TGTGCCAGCAGCCTCAGGCTAGCGGGGACAGATACGCAGTATTTT. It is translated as CASSLRLAGTDTQYF. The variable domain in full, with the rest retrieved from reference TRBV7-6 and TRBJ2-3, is GAGVSQSPRYKVTKRGQDVALRCDPISGHVSLYWYRQALGQGPEFLTYFNYEAQQDKSGLPNDRFSAERPEGSISTLTIQRTEQRDSAMYRCASSLRLAGTDTQYFGPGTRLTVL.

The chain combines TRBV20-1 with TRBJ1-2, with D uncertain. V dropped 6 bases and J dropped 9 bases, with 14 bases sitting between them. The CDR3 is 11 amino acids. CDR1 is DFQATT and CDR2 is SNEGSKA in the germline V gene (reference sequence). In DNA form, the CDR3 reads TGCAGTGCCGTAAATCCCGACAGCTACACCTTC. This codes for CSAVNPDSYTF.

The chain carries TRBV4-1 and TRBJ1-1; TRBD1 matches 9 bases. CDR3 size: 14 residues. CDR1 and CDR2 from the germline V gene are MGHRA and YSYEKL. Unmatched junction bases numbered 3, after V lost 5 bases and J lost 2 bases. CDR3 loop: CASSDRGTNTEAFF. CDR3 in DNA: TGCGCCAGCAGCGACAGGGGGACTAACACTGAAGCTTTCTTT.

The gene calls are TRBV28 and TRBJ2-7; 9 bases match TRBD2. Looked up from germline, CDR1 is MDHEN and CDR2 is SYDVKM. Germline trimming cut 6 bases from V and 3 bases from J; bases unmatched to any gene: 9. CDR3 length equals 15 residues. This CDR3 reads CASSRAGGSYYEQYF. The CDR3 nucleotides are TGTGCCAGCAGCCGGGCGGGGGGGTCCTACTACGAGCAGTACTTC.

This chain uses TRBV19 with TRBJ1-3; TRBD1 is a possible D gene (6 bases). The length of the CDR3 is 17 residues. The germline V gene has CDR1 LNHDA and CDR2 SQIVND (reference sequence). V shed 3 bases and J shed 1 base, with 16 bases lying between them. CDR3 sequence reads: CASSIRSQGLSGNTIYF. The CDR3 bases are TGTGCCAGTAGTATTAGATCCCAGGGGCTATCTGGAAACACCATATATTTT.

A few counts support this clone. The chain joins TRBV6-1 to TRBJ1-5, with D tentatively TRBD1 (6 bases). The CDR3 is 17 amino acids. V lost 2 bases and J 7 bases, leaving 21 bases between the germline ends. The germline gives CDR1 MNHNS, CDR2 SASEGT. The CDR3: CASSERLGQGKTQPQHF. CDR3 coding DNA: TGTGCCAGCAGTGAACGGTTGGGGCAGGGGAAGACGCAGCCCCAGCATTTT.

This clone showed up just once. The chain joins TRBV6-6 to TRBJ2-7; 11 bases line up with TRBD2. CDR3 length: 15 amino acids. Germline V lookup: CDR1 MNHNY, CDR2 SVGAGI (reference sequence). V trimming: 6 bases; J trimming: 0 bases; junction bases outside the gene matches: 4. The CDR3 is CASSRTSGSSYEQYF. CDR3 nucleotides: TGTGCCAGCAGCCGTACTAGCGGGAGCTCCTACGAGCAGTACTTC.

The CDR3 is CAWSVGTGGHNEQFF. CDR3 DNA: TGTGCCTGGAGTGTAGGGACAGGGGGTCACAATGAGCAGTTCTTC. The chain is built from TRBV30 and TRBJ2-1; 11 nucleotides align to TRBD1. V was clipped by 0 bases and J by 5 bases; unmatched bases: 3. In germline, CDR1 is GTSNPN, CDR2 SVGIG (reference sequence). The CDR3 sequence is 15 residues long.

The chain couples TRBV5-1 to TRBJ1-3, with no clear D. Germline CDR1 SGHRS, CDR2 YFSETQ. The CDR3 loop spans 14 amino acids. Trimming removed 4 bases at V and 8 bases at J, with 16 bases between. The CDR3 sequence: CASSPSGLGDTIYF. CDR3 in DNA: TGCGCCAGCAGCCCGTCCGGACTTGGGGACACCATATATTTT.

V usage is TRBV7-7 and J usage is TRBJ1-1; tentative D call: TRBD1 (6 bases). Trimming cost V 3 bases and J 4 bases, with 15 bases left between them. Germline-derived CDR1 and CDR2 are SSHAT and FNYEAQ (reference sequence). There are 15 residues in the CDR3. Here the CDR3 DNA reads TGTGCCAGCAGCTTTTCAGGGGCGCGAGGCACTGAAGCTTTCTTT. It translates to CASSFSGARGTEAFF.

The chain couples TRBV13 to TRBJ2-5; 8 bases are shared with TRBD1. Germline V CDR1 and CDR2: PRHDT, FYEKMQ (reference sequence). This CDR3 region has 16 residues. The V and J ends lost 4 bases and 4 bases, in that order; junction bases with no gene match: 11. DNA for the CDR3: TGTGCCAGCAGCTCCCGCAGACAGGGGATAAGAGAGACCCAGTACTTC. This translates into CASSSRRQGIRETQYF.

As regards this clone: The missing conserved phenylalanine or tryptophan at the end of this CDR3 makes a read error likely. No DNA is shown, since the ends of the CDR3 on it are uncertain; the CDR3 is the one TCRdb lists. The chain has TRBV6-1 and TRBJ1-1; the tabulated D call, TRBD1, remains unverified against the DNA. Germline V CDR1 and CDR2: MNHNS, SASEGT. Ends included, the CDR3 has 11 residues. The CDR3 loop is CASSELGTLTP.

The CDR3 region is CAWRPGMNTEAFF. The CDR3 DNA follows: TGTGCCTGGAGGCCGGGTATGAACACTGAAGCTTTCTTT. The rearrangement joins TRBV30 to TRBJ1-1, with no clear D. The germline V gene encodes CDR1 GTSNPN and CDR2 SVGIG (reference sequence). CDR3 length: 13 residues. V lost 3 bases to trimming and J lost 0 bases, with 8 bases between them.

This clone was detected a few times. CDR3 in DNA: TGTGCCAGCAGCCTGGGACTAGCGGGACAAGAGACCCAGTACTTC. This sequence encodes CASSLGLAGQETQYF. The V gene is TRBV7-3, the J gene TRBJ2-5; 13 positions match TRBD2. Trimming cost V 5 bases and J 2 bases; bases outside gene matches: 2. The CDR3 totals 15 residues. Germline-derived CDR1 and CDR2 are SGHTA and FQGTGA.

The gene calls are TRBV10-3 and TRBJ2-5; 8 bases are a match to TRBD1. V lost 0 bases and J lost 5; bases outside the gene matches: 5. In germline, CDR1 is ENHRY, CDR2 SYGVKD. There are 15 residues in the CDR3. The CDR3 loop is CAISESQGARETQYF. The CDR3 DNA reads TGTGCCATCAGTGAGTCGCAGGGGGCAAGGGAGACCCAGTACTTC.

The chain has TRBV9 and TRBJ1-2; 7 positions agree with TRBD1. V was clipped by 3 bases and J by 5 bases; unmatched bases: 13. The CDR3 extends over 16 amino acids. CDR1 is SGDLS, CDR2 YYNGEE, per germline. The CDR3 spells CASSAARQGEVYGYTF. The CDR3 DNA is TGTGCCAGCAGCGCAGCAAGACAGGGAGAAGTATATGGCTACACCTTC.

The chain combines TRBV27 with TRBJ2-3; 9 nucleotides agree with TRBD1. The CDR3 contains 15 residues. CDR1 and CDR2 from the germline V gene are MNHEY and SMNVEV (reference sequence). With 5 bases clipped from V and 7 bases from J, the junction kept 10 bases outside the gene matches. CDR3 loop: CASSQIGQGINTQYF. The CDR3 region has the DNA TGTGCCAGCAGTCAAATCGGACAGGGGATAAATACGCAGTATTTT.

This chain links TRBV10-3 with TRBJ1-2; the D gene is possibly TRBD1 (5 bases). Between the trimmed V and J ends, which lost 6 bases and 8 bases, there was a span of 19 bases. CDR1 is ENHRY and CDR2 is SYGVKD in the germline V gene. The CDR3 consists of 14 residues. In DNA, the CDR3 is TGTGCCATCAGCCCTACAGGTCCAAATCCCGGCTACACCTTC. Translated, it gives CAISPTGPNPGYTF.